This is a list of T cell receptor beta chains from one sample in a study of T-cell memory formation after mild COVID-19. TCRdb reprocessed the 5' RACE reads via MiXCR and lists one record per CDR3 protein. This table has roughly 500,000 distinct CDR3 sequences, about 20% appearing once. Sequences were obtained from PBMCs or a T cell subset sorted from them (not recorded which). These TCRs come from an adult woman who had mild COVID-19 (a few samples of this study predate the infection). Cell type and time point are not known. The CDR3 runs from the conserved cysteine through the conserved F or W. The D gene is left open where the match is weak. The size entry is marked missing in some rows and otherwise reads once, few, many or a size class.

v_gene: TRBV6-2/TRBV6-3
j_gene: TRBJ2-3
abundance: few
d_gene: TRBD2
CDR3aa: CASSFRAGATDTQYF
CDR3nt: TGTGCCAGCAGCTTCAGGGCGGGAGCCACAGATACGCAGTATTTT

v_gene: TRBV5-1
j_gene: TRBJ2-1
abundance: many
d_gene: .
CDR3aa: CASSLEKGIRANEQFF
CDR3nt: TGCGCCAGCAGCTTGGAGAAGGGTATTAGGGCCAATGAGCAGTTCTTC

v_gene: TRBV15
j_gene: TRBJ1-6
abundance: few
d_gene: .
CDR3aa: CATSISSNSPLHF
CDR3nt: TGTGCCACCAGCATTTCCAGTAATTCACCCCTCCACTTT

v_gene: TRBV6-5
j_gene: TRBJ2-2
abundance: few
d_gene: .
CDR3aa: CASSFHRRNTGELFF
CDR3nt: TGTGCCAGCAGTTTCCATCGACGGAACACCGGGGAGCTGTTTTTT

v_gene: TRBV14
j_gene: TRBJ2-3
abundance: .
d_gene: .
CDR3aa: CASSLHGGDTQYF
CDR3nt: TGTGCCAGCAGCCTCCACGGTGGGGATACGCAGTATTTT

v_gene: TRBV4-3
j_gene: TRBJ2-1
abundance: .
d_gene: TRBD2
CDR3aa: CASSQDLAGGYEQFF
CDR3nt: TGCGCCAGCAGCCAAGATTTAGCGGGAGGCTATGAGCAGTTCTTC

v_gene: TRBV20-1
j_gene: TRBJ2-1
abundance: many
d_gene: .
CDR3aa: CSASTSSEQFF
CDR3nt: TGCAGTGCTAGTACTAGCAGTGAGCAGTTCTTC

v_gene: TRBV5-1
j_gene: TRBJ2-1
abundance: few
d_gene: .
CDR3aa: CASSFWAEDNEQFF
CDR3nt: TGCGCCAGCAGCTTTTGGGCGGAAGACAATGAGCAGTTCTTC

v_gene: TRBV12-3/TRBV12-4
j_gene: TRBJ2-7
abundance: .
d_gene: .
CDR3aa: CASSPLLGSYEQYF
CDR3nt: TGTGCCAGCAGTCCACTATTGGGGTCCTACGAGCAGTACTTC

v_gene: TRBV24-1
j_gene: TRBJ2-1
abundance: few
d_gene: .
CDR3aa: CATSDWERYNEQFF
CDR3nt: TGTGCCACCAGTGATTGGGAGCGTTACAATGAGCAGTTCTTC

v_gene: TRBV7-9
j_gene: TRBJ2-7
abundance: .
d_gene: .
CDR3aa: CASSLESFGLYEQYF
CDR3nt: TGTGCCAGCAGCTTAGAAAGTTTTGGGCTCTACGAGCAGTACTTC

v_gene: TRBV20-1
j_gene: TRBJ2-7
abundance: .
d_gene: .
CDR3aa: CSAIRDGYEQYF
CDR3nt: TGCAGTGCCATCCGGGACGGCTACGAGCAGTACTTC